The clone carrying this TCR beta chain showed up many times. The antigen remains undetermined. Primed by a sample-barcoded 5' primer and a J-beta primer mix, a second PCR proceeded for 7 to 11 cycles. Every molecule of cDNA carried a tag from a template-switch adaptor with 12 random nucleotides. MiXCR, run by TCRdb on the 5' RACE reads, gives a single entry per CDR3 protein. The table records roughly 1,700,000 distinct CDR3 sequences, over 25% of them present only once. The sample belongs to a study of blood T cells in healthy people across ages. Overall study results and limits: Diversity figures based on one million T cells were deemed too low. Per-million-T-cell TCR beta diversity fell roughly linearly with age.

There were healthy Caucasian individuals from Russia, aged roughly 6 to 95, serving as donors. Deletions cut 6 bases from V and 3 bases from J, with 10 bases between. Germline-derived CDR1 and CDR2 are MNHNY and SVGAGI (reference sequence). The CDR3 runs to 13 residues. This TCR was sampled from a woman under 40 in good health. This chain links TRBV6-6 with TRBJ2-3; D may correspond to TRBD1 or TRBD2 (5 bases each). The sequenced sample was blood. CDR3 sequence reads: CASSSGPTDTQYF. In DNA, the CDR3 is TGTGCCAGCAGCTCGGGGCCTACAGATACGCAGTATTTT.